The entry that follows covers one T cell receptor (beta chain) sequence. No antigen is known for it. V was trimmed by 8 bases and J by 3 bases, leaving 11 bases between them. Germline CDR1 SEHNR, CDR2 FQNEAQ (reference sequence). The CDR3 is made up of 13 amino acids. This entry is derived from a study of naive and memory T cell subsets. Study-wide results and caveats: The power law exponent of TCR abundance differed between naive and memory cells. TCR counts from RNA may reflect activation-linked expression changes.

Cells stained for CD3, CD4, CD8, CD45RA, CD27 and viability were sorted into four CD45RA/CD27 subsets. Both TRBC1 and TRBC2 were covered by a beta constant-region primer of two equimolar oligonucleotides. Ligated cDNA was amplified by four rounds of PCR with nested alpha and beta constant-region primers and SP2. The cDNA 3' end received a ligated single-stranded oligonucleotide carrying the SP2 primer and a 12-nucleotide UMI. Each CDR3 protein is one row after TCRdb ran MiXCR on the UMI-ligation and nested PCR reads. The sample yields 120,000 or so distinct CDR3 sequences, over 30% seen once. The source material was central memory CD4+ T cells from blood. The gene calls are TRBV7-9 and TRBJ2-1, with TRBD2 as a possible D gene (5 bases). The sequence was obtained from a human donor in good health. In nucleotides, the CDR3 is TGTGCCAGCGGCGGCGGGCGCTACAATGAGCAGTTCTTC. Protein: CASGGGRYNEQFF.